Listed here are 14 T cell receptor beta chains from one sample, sequenced in a study of shared clonotypes between healthy human individuals. This table comes from immunoSEQ multiplex PCR, and its TCRdb copy is limited to in-frame clones, with some not included. The table includes around 2,000,000 clones, 85% to 95% detected once. The sequencing sample was made of naive CD4+ T cells sorted from blood. Subset: CD45RA+ positively selected. The source is a man aged 18-30 years in good health.

The V gene is TRBV19, the J gene TRBJ1-2, with no clear D. The length of the CDR3 is 15 residues. Germline lookup yields CDR1 LNHDA and CDR2 SQIVND (reference sequence). Trimming cost V 5 bases and J 0 bases, with 13 bases left between them. This CDR3 is CASSPPPGANYGYTF. The CDR3 nucleotides are TGTGCCAGTAGTCCTCCTCCTGGGGCTAACTATGGCTACACCTTC.

The rearrangement uses TRBV6-6 and TRBJ1-1, with D maybe TRBD1 (5 bases). This CDR3 is built from 14 residues. CDR1 MNHNY and CDR2 SVGAGI come from the germline V gene (reference sequence). Trimming removed 5 bases at V and 1 base at J, with 11 bases between. CDR3 protein: CASSASQGNTEAFF. CDR3 DNA sequence: TGTGCCAGCAGTGCATCCCAGGGGAACACTGAAGCTTTCTTT.

A note on this clone: The same CDR3 also results from other DNA sequences found in this sample. This chain joins TRBV7-2 and TRBJ2-7; D remains ambiguous. This CDR3 spans 14 amino acids. With 0 bases removed from V and 3 bases from J, the gap between germline ends came to 9 bases. From germline, CDR1 is SGHTA and CDR2 FQGNSA. The CDR3 nucleotides read TGTGCCAGCAGCTTAGCGGCCGGTGGCTACGAGCAGTACTTC. It specifies CASSLAAGGYEQYF. The variable domain in full, with the rest retrieved from reference TRBV7-2 and TRBJ2-7, is GAGVSQSPSNKVTEKGKDVELRCDPISGHTALYWYRQSLGQGLEFLIYFQGNSAPDKSGLPSDRFSAERTGGSVSTLTIQRTQQEDSAVYLCASSLAAGGYEQYFGPGTRLTVT.

The rearrangement links TRBV4-3 to TRBJ2-7; a possible D gene is TRBD2 (6 bases). The germline gives CDR1 LGHNA, CDR2 YSLEER. This CDR3 is 14 amino acids long. Trimming took 4 bases from V and 6 from J, leaving 16 bases between them. The CDR3 region is CASSPGTGRGEQYF. DNA for the CDR3: TGCGCCAGCAGCCCTGGAACCGGGAGAGGCGAGCAGTACTTC.

The chain links TRBV2 to TRBJ2-3; TRBD2 aligns across 7 bases. Germline loops: CDR1 SNHLY, CDR2 FYNNEI. The junction had 15 bases not matched to a gene; V was cut back by 4 bases and J by 11 bases. This CDR3 contains 15 residues. CDR3 protein: CASSAPGLHPTWQYF. In nucleotides, the CDR3 is TGTGCCAGCAGTGCCCCGGGACTACACCCTACTTGGCAGTATTTT.

J is TRBJ2-7 and V is TRBV7-2; 11 bases align to TRBD1. The germline V gene has CDR1 SGHTA and CDR2 FQGNSA. CDR3 size: 16 residues. The junction had 9 bases not matched to a gene; V was cut back by 0 bases and J by 8 bases. The CDR3 reads CASSLAIMGQGVKQYF. In nucleotides, the CDR3 is TGTGCCAGCAGCTTAGCGATCATGGGACAGGGGGTAAAGCAGTACTTC.

The rearrangement uses TRBV14 and TRBJ2-7; 7 bases map to TRBD1. The CDR3 is 14 amino acids. In germline, CDR1 is SGHDN, CDR2 FVKESK. J was trimmed by 6 bases and V by 4 bases; bases with no gene match: 9. This CDR3 reads CASSPGTVVLEQYF. CDR3 nucleotides: TGTGCCAGCAGCCCCGGGACAGTTGTCCTCGAGCAGTACTTC.

The chain recombines TRBV6-5 with TRBJ1-2; the D is unclear. Looked up from germline, CDR1 is MNHEY and CDR2 is SVGAGI. The CDR3 contains 14 residues. The V end lost 2 bases, the J end lost 5 bases, and 12 bases lay between the germline ends. CDR3 in DNA: TGTGCCAGCAGTTACACGGGCAGCCGATATGGCTACACCTTC. Its translation is CASSYTGSRYGYTF.

The chain couples TRBV5-4 to TRBJ1-6; no firm D call. This CDR3 region has 16 residues. In germline, CDR1 is SGHNT, CDR2 YYREEE (reference sequence). Trimming pared 4 bases from V and 7 bases from J, leaving 18 bases between. CDR3 DNA sequence: TGTGCCAGCAGCCCCGCCGAACCAGTGGGGAATTCACCCCTCCACTTT. The encoded protein is CASSPAEPVGNSPLHF.

As regards this clone: Other DNA sequences in this sample translate to the same CDR3. J is TRBJ1-6 and V is TRBV18, with unresolved D. Germline V gene data show CDR1 as KGHSH and CDR2 as LQKENI. The CDR3 has 13 amino acids. The germline V and J ends were trimmed by 2 bases and 6 bases, with 5 bases remaining between them. Written as DNA, the CDR3 is TGTGCCAGCTCACCAGGCCTTAATTCACCCCTCCACTTT. It codes for CASSPGLNSPLHF. Variable domain in full (rest from reference TRBV18 and TRBJ1-6): NAGVMQNPRHLVRRRGQEARLRCSPMKGHSHVYWYRQLPEEGLKFMVYLQKENIIDESGMPKERFSAEFPKEGPSILRIQQVVRGDSAAYFCASSPGLNSPLHFGNGTRLTVT.

The chain carries TRBV11-2 and TRBJ2-2; 9 bases line up with TRBD1. The CDR3 runs 16 residues. With V trimmed by 4 bases and J by 7 bases, 10 bases remained unmatched. From germline, CDR1 is SGHAT and CDR2 FQNNGV. CDR3 nucleotide sequence: TGTGCCAGCAGCTCCCGGGACAGGGTATATGGCGGGGAGCTGTTTTTT. It specifies CASSSRDRVYGGELFF.

Concerning this clone itself: Different DNA sequences within this sample yield the same CDR3. This chain connects TRBV18 to TRBJ2-5, with no clear D. The CDR3 has 14 residues. Germline-derived CDR1 and CDR2 are KGHSH and LQKENI. V was trimmed by 2 bases and J by 2 bases, leaving 9 bases between them. CDR3 residues: CASSPLPVQETQYF. The CDR3 DNA reads as TGTGCCAGCTCACCATTACCTGTACAAGAGACCCAGTACTTC.

The chain employs TRBV5-1 and TRBJ1-1, with D possibly TRBD1 on 6 matching bases. The CDR3 spans 16 residues. V lost 0 bases and J lost 0, with 12 bases in between. Germline values: CDR1 SGHRS, CDR2 YFSETQ. The chain's CDR3 is CASSLAGDRLNTEAFF. For the CDR3, the DNA is TGCGCCAGCAGCTTGGCCGGTGACAGGCTGAACACTGAAGCTTTCTTT.

This rearrangement joins TRBV30 to TRBJ1-3; D gene uncertain. Germline V gene lookup returns CDR1 GTSNPN and CDR2 SVGIG (reference sequence). The CDR3 loop spans 16 amino acids. The V end lost 1 base, the J end lost 2 bases, and 15 bases lay between the germline ends. The CDR3 region has the DNA TGTGCCTGGAGTGGGTTGACCACACGTACTGGAAACACCATATATTTT. This translates into CAWSGLTTRTGNTIYF.